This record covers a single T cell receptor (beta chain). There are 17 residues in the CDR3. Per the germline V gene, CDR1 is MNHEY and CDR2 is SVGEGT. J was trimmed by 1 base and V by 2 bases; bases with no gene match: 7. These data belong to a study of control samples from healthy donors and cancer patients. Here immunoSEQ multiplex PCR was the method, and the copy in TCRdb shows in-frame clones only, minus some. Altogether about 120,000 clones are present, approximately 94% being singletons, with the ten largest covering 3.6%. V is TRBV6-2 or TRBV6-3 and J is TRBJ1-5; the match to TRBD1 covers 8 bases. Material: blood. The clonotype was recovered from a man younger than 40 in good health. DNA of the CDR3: TGTGCCAGCAGTTACGGGACAGGATGGATCAGCAATCAGCCCCAGCATTTT. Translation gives CASSYGTGWISNQPQHF.